The TCR beta chain described here comes from a study of T cell repertoires in cytomegalovirus infection. The CDR3 sequence is 15 residues long. Germline CDR1 reads SGHTA; CDR2 reads FQGNSA. Trimming took off 1 base at V and 8 bases at J, with 15 bases between the two ends. As concerns this clonotype: What it binds is not known.

Using its own MiXCR run on the reads, TCRdb lists one record per CDR3 protein. The sample has 550,000 to 700,000 distinct CDR3 sequences, about 39% seen once; the top ten hold 40% to 60%. The TCR originated in a human donor in good health (CMV status not recorded). Some clones in this sample may be carry-over from other donors' samples. Material: cultured PBMCs, obtained from culture after CMV antigen stimulation. The chain recombines TRBV7-2 with TRBJ2-1, with TRBD1 as a possible D gene (6 bases). The DNA of the CDR3 is TGTGCCAGCAGCTTAGACAGGGTGGGTATTGATGAGCAGTTCTTC. Residues: CASSLDRVGIDEQFF.